Below are 24 T cell receptor beta chains sequenced from a single sample in a study of blood T cells in healthy people across ages. A J-beta primer mix and a sample-barcoded 5' primer were used in a second PCR of about 7 to 11 cycles. MiXCR was run by TCRdb on the 5' RACE reads, yielding one entry per CDR3 protein. This table holds fewer than 2,000,000 distinct CDR3 sequences, about two fifths found once. The material sequenced was blood. These receptors all come from a human donor in good health.

There are many counts of this clonotype. This chain uses TRBV29-1 with TRBJ2-7, with D possibly matching TRBD1 (6 bases). Trimming removed 3 bases at V and 3 bases at J, with 12 bases between. Germline-derived CDR1 and CDR2 are SQVTM and ANQGSEA. The CDR3 has 13 amino acids. The CDR3 loop reads CSVDSGVGYEQYF. The CDR3 nucleotides are TGCAGCGTTGATTCAGGGGTAGGCTACGAGCAGTACTTC.

V and J are TRBV7-2 and TRBJ1-2, with unresolved D. Trimming took off 5 bases at V and 3 bases at J, with 10 bases between the two ends. There are 13 residues in the CDR3. CDR1 SGHTA and CDR2 FQGNSA come from the germline V gene. CDR3: CASSPMSHYGYTF. The CDR3 nucleotides are TGTGCCAGCAGCCCGATGAGTCACTATGGCTACACCTTC.

V gene TRBV4-1 combines with J gene TRBJ2-7; D possibly corresponds to TRBD1 (6 bases). V lost 0 bases to trimming and J lost 6 bases, with 15 bases between them. CDR1 and CDR2 (germline): MGHRA, YSYEKL. This CDR3 region has 15 residues. CDR3 protein: CASSQDRGKAAEQYF. CDR3 nucleotides: TGCGCCAGCAGCCAAGACAGGGGAAAGGCCGCCGAGCAGTACTTC.

This clonotype was detected a few times. The chain joins TRBV4-2 to TRBJ1-2; no clear D gene. Germline loops: CDR1 LGHNA, CDR2 YNFKEQ. The ends were cut back, 3 bases at V and 4 bases at J, with 12 bases in the middle. This CDR3 region has 14 residues. CDR3 sequence reads: CASSQDSGFYGYTF. CDR3 nucleotides: TGTGCCAGCAGCCAGGATTCGGGATTCTATGGCTACACCTTC.

V and J are TRBV7-9 and TRBJ1-4; no clear D. V gave up 4 bases and J gave up 0 bases, with 21 bases separating them. Per germline, CDR1 SEHNR and CDR2 FQNEAQ (reference sequence). The CDR3 is 19 residues long. CDR3 coding DNA: TGTGCCAGCAGCTCACCGACAAAAGGCGGGTTGGCAACTAATGAAAAACTGTTTTTT. It yields the protein CASSSPTKGGLATNEKLFF.

The chain joins TRBV7-6 to TRBJ2-5; TRBD2 agrees at 15 bases. The CDR3 consists of 17 residues. Looked up from germline, CDR1 is SGHVS and CDR2 is FNYEAQ. After removal of 0 bases from V and 5 bases from J, the junction contained 4 bases not matched to a gene. The CDR3 sequence is CASSLAGLAGGRETQYF. In DNA form, the CDR3 reads TGTGCCAGCAGCTTAGCGGGACTAGCGGGGGGTCGGGAGACCCAGTACTTC.

This clonotype was observed many times. The chain joins TRBV20-1 to TRBJ2-7, with D perhaps TRBD2 (6 bases). The length of the CDR3 is 17 residues. Germline lookup yields CDR1 DFQATT and CDR2 SNEGSKA (reference sequence). Between the trimmed V and J ends, which lost 3 bases and 0 bases, there was a span of 21 bases. The DNA for the CDR3 is TGCAGTGCTAGTAAACGCGGGGAAAGGAGCATCTCCTACGAGCAGTACTTC. Protein product: CSASKRGERSISYEQYF.

The chain couples TRBV6-2 or TRBV6-3 to TRBJ2-7; the match to TRBD1 covers 10 bases. The CDR3 is 15 residues long. Trimming took 6 bases from V and 0 from J; bases not matched to a gene: 5. Germline V gives CDR1 MNHEY, CDR2 SVGEGT. The CDR3 coding sequence is TGTGCCAGCAGCGACTGGGACAGGGGCTCCTACGAGCAGTACTTC. Translated, it gives CASSDWDRGSYEQYF.

V and J are TRBV11-3 and TRBJ2-7; D is perhaps TRBD1 or TRBD2 (6 bases each). The germline V and J ends were trimmed by 5 bases and 3 bases, with 8 bases remaining between them. Germline V lookup: CDR1 SGHNT, CDR2 YENEEA. The CDR3 consists of 12 residues. CDR3 in DNA: TGTGCCAGCAGCGCGGGACACTACGAGCAGTACTTC. Translated: CASSAGHYEQYF.

This rearrangement joins TRBV6-5 to TRBJ1-1; D might be TRBD1 (5 bases). The CDR3 has 14 amino acids. V lost 6 bases and J 12 bases, leaving 23 bases between the germline ends. Germline assignment: CDR1 MNHEY and CDR2 SVGAGI. The CDR3 DNA reads as TGTGCCAGCAGGATTATGACGACAGATTGGATATCTTTCTTT. Translated: CASRIMTTDWISFF.

V is TRBV20-1 and J is TRBJ2-1; no clear D. Looked up from germline, CDR1 is DFQATT and CDR2 is SNEGSKA (reference sequence). V lost 0 bases and J 2 bases, leaving 17 bases between the germline ends. The CDR3 sequence is 17 residues long. CDR3 protein: CSARDYKGSVTYNEQFF. The CDR3 DNA follows: TGCAGTGCTAGAGATTATAAAGGCTCCGTCACCTACAATGAGCAGTTCTTC.

This clonotype has just a few counts. This sequence joins TRBV4-1 and TRBJ1-1, with TRBD1 as a possible D gene (6 bases). The CDR3 runs to 17 residues. The V gene lost 3 bases and the J gene lost 3 bases, with 20 bases spanning the gap. Germline CDR1 is MGHRA and CDR2 is YSYEKL. The CDR3 bases are TGCGCCAGCAGCCAGGAGACGTTGGGGGCCCTTGACACTGAAGCTTTCTTT. Translated, it gives CASSQETLGALDTEAFF.

The rearrangement joins TRBV12-3 or TRBV12-4 to TRBJ2-1; TRBD2 matches at 13 bases. The V gene end was trimmed by 4 bases and the J gene end by 4 bases; junction bases not matched to a gene: 16. CDR3 length: 20 residues. In DNA, the CDR3 is TGTGCCAGCAGTTATACCACGGGACTAGCGGGGATGCTAACTTACAATGAGCAGTTCTTC. Translated: CASSYTTGLAGMLTYNEQFF.

Only one count was recorded for this clonotype. The chain is built from TRBV12-3 or TRBV12-4 and TRBJ1-2; no clear D. V lost 11 bases and J 1 base, leaving 14 bases between the germline ends. CDR3 length equals 13 residues. The DNA for the CDR3 is TGTGCCTGCCCCGGACGGAATAACTATGGCTACACCTTC. It is translated as CACPGRNNYGYTF.

The rearrangement links TRBV7-9 to TRBJ2-1, with D perhaps assigned TRBD1 or TRBD2 (5 bases each). Deletions cut 4 bases from V and 8 bases from J, with 15 bases between. CDR1 and CDR2 (germline): SEHNR, FQNEAQ (reference sequence). The CDR3 extends over 14 amino acids. CDR3 residues: CASSWFRELDEQFF. The CDR3 nucleotides read TGTGCCAGCAGCTGGTTCAGGGAGCTCGATGAGCAGTTCTTC.

The J gene is TRBJ2-1, the V gene TRBV20-1, with D unresolved. Germline CDR1 is DFQATT and CDR2 is SNEGSKA (reference sequence). This CDR3 has 14 residues. V gave up 0 bases and J gave up 4 bases, with 10 bases separating them. The CDR3 DNA follows: TGCAGTGCTAGAGAGCAGCAACCTTACAATGAGCAGTTCTTC. Protein sequence: CSAREQQPYNEQFF.

J is TRBJ1-1 and V is TRBV4-1; D is ambiguous. Trimming stripped 2 bases from V and 0 bases from J, with 13 bases between. Germline V gene data show CDR1 as MGHRA and CDR2 as YSYEKL. This CDR3 has 16 residues. In nucleotides, the CDR3 is TGCGCCAGCAGCCAATTACCTGGACGGTTGAACACTGAAGCTTTCTTT. Its translation: CASSQLPGRLNTEAFF.

There are a few counts of this clonotype. The V call is TRBV5-1, the J call TRBJ1-1; D possibly corresponds to TRBD1 (5 bases). Germline V gives CDR1 SGHRS, CDR2 YFSETQ. The length of the CDR3 is 15 residues. Trimming left V 2 bases short and J 1 base short, with 12 bases between. CDR3: CASSLGWGENTEAFF. DNA of the CDR3: TGCGCCAGCAGCTTAGGGTGGGGGGAGAACACTGAAGCTTTCTTT.

The V and J genes are TRBV5-1 and TRBJ2-3; a possible D gene is TRBD1 (5 bases). V was pared by 0 bases and J by 1 base, with 15 bases between. Germline V lookup: CDR1 SGHRS, CDR2 YFSETQ. This CDR3 region has 17 residues. DNA of the CDR3: TGCGCCAGCAGCTTGGCCGGGCAGGGCGGAGGCACAGATACGCAGTATTTT. Translating gives CASSLAGQGGGTDTQYF.

CDR3 sequence (DNA): TGTGCCAGCAGCGCCCCGGGAGGCGACTACGAGCAGTACTTC. Residues: CASSAPGGDYEQYF. The chain joins TRBV6-6 to TRBJ2-7; TRBD2 matches at 7 bases. The CDR3 has 14 amino acids. Germline loops: CDR1 MNHNY, CDR2 SVGAGI (reference sequence). Losses at the gene ends were 6 bases for V and 3 bases for J; bases not matched to a gene: 8.

A few counts support this clonotype. The DNA is left out, because the CDR3 cannot be placed on it with certainty; the CDR3 is given as TCRdb lists it. This chain uses TRBV4-1 with TRBJ1-2; the table's D call, TRBD1, has no DNA check behind it. From its first to its last residue, the CDR3 has 21 amino acids. The germline V gene has CDR1 MGHRA and CDR2 YSYEKL. The CDR3 protein is CASSQELTYEQYFGPGYGYTF.

The V and J genes are TRBV7-8 and TRBJ1-2; D is perhaps TRBD1 (5 bases). CDR1 is SGHVS, CDR2 FQNEAQ, per germline. Deletions cut 1 base from V and 4 bases from J, with 16 bases between. The CDR3 contains 16 residues. The CDR3 DNA reads TGTGCCAGCAGCTTAGGGCGCGCCGGGGGTGTCTATGGCTACACCTTC. As protein: CASSLGRAGGVYGYTF. Together with reference TRBV7-8 and TRBJ1-2, the CDR3 gives the full variable domain: GAGVSQSPRYKVAKRGQDVALRCDPISGHVSLFWYQQALGQGPEFLTYFQNEAQLDKSGLPSDRFFAERPEGSVSTLKIQRTQQEDSAVYLCASSLGRAGGVYGYTFGSGTRLTVV.

This clonotype was detected only a few times. The V call is TRBV28, the J call TRBJ2-4; 12 bases line up with TRBD2. This CDR3 spans 23 amino acids. Germline loops: CDR1 MDHEN, CDR2 SYDVKM. V was pared by 5 bases and J by 2 bases, with 25 bases of the junction left unmatched. CDR3 region: CASSRGQLARSSGGVLTKNIQYF. DNA of the CDR3: TGTGCCAGCAGTCGAGGCCAATTAGCAAGGTCTAGCGGGGGGGTACTGACCAAAAACATTCAGTACTTC.

In regard to this clonotype: This may come from a read error, since a much larger clone is one base off. The V gene is TRBV15, the J gene TRBJ2-4; 9 nucleotides agree with TRBD2. With V trimmed by 0 bases and J by 13 bases, 13 bases remained unmatched. Germline V gene data show CDR1 as LNHNV and CDR2 as YYDKDF (reference sequence). This CDR3 region has 16 residues. The chain's CDR3 is CATSRDRARGGGEQYF. As DNA, the CDR3 is TGTGCCACCAGCAGAGATCGGGCGCGGGGGGGCGGTGAGCAGTACTTC.